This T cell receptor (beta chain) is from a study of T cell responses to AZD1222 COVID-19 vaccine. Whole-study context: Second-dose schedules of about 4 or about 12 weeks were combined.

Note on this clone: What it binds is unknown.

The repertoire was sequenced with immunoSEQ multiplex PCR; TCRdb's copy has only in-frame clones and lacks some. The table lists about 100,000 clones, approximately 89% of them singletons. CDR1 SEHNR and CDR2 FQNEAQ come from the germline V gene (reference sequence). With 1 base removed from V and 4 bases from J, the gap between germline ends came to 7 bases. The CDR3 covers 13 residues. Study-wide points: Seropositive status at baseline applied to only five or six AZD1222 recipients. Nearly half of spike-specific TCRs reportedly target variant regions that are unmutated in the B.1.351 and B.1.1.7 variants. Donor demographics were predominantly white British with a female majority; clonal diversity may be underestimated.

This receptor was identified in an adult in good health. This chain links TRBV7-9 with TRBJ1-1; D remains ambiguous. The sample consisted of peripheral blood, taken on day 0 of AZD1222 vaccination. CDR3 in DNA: TGTGCCAGCAGCTTAGTTGGGGTCACTGAAGCTTTCTTT. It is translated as CASSLVGVTEAFF.